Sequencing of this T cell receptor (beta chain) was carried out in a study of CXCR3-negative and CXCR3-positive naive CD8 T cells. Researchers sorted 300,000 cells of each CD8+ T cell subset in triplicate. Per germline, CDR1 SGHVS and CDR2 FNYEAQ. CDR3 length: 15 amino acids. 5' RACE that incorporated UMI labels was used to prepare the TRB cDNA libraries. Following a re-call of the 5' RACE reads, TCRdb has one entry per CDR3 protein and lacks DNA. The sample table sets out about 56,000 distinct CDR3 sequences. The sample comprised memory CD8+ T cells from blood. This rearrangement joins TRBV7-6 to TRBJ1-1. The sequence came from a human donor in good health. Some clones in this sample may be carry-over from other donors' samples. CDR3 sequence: CASSFPPGGEAEAFF.